The 19 T cell receptor beta chains reported below all come from one sample, sequenced in a study of shared clonotypes between healthy human individuals. The naive CD8 fraction comprised CD45RO-negative cells positively selected for CCR7 and excluded terminally differentiated effector memory CD45RA+ cells. Clones were sequenced by immunoSEQ multiplex PCR, and TCRdb holds only the in-frame ones, with some missing. The sample has some 2,100,000 clones, 93% seen once. The sequenced material came from naive CD8+ T cells from PBMCs. These TCRs come from a man between 18 and 35 years old in good health. Some clones in this sample may be carry-over from other donors' samples.

The chain couples TRBV28 to TRBJ2-7; tentatively, D is TRBD1 or TRBD2 (5 bases each). V was pared by 2 bases and J by 0 bases, with 8 bases between. The CDR3 contains 14 residues. CDR1 MDHEN and CDR2 SYDVKM come from the germline V gene. The CDR3 coding sequence is TGTGCCAGCAGTTTACATGGGGGCTCCTACGAGCAGTACTTC. Amino acid sequence: CASSLHGGSYEQYF.

V and J are TRBV9 and TRBJ2-5; maybe TRBD1 (6 bases). Per germline, CDR1 SGDLS and CDR2 YYNGEE. The CDR3 has 14 residues. V lost 4 bases and J 2 bases, leaving 12 bases between the germline ends. The CDR3 protein is CASSTRTEQETQYF. DNA for the CDR3: TGTGCCAGCAGCACCCGGACAGAACAAGAGACCCAGTACTTC.

The chain links TRBV10-2 to TRBJ2-2; 10 positions match TRBD2. V shed 6 bases and J 7 bases; nucleotides not matched to a gene: 17. Germline V gene sequence: CDR1 WSHSY, CDR2 SAAADI. CDR3 length: 18 residues. The CDR3 reads CASRGVGLADPVGGELFF. The CDR3 region has the DNA TGCGCCAGCAGGGGGGTCGGACTAGCGGACCCGGTGGGCGGGGAGCTGTTTTTT.

J is TRBJ1-1 and V is TRBV25-1; 8 nucleotides match TRBD1. CDR3 size: 14 residues. Looked up from germline, CDR1 is MGHDK and CDR2 is SYGVNS. The ends lost 7 bases at V and 1 base at J; junction bases unmatched: 5. CDR3 DNA sequence: TGTGCCAGCACAGGGGGCGGAACGAACACTGAAGCTTTCTTT. This gives the protein CASTGGGTNTEAFF.

The chain recombines TRBV19 with TRBJ2-1, with a possible D match to TRBD2 (6 bases). The V gene lost 2 bases and the J gene lost 5 bases, with 16 bases spanning the gap. Germline CDR1 LNHDA, CDR2 SQIVND (reference sequence). The CDR3 spans 16 residues. Written as DNA, the CDR3 is TGTGCCAGTAGTATACAACCGGGACTCATGAACAATGAGCAGTTCTTC. Protein: CASSIQPGLMNNEQFF. The variable domain in full, with the rest retrieved from reference TRBV19 and TRBJ2-1, is DGGITQSPKYLFRKEGQNVTLSCEQNLNHDAMYWYRQDPGQGLRLIYYSQIVNDFQKGDIAEGYSVSREKKESFPLTVTSAQKNPTAFYLCASSIQPGLMNNEQFFGPGTRLTVL.

The CDR3 loop reads CASSQAYGANIQYF. CDR3 sequence (DNA): TGTGCCAGCAGCCAAGCATACGGGGCAAACATTCAGTACTTC. The chain is built from TRBV14 and TRBJ2-4; D possibly uses TRBD1 or TRBD2 (5 bases each). Germline values: CDR1 SGHDN, CDR2 FVKESK. This CDR3 has 14 amino acids. V was clipped by 1 base and J by 6 bases, with 10 bases between them.

The chain's CDR3 is CASRYRGRETQYF. CDR3 DNA sequence: TGTGCCAGCAGATACAGGGGCAGGGAGACCCAGTACTTC. The chain carries TRBV6-5 and TRBJ2-5, with 7 nucleotides matching TRBD1. Unmatched junction bases numbered 6, after V lost 6 bases and J lost 5 bases. The CDR3 contains 13 residues. Germline V lookup: CDR1 MNHEY, CDR2 SVGAGI.

This clone has just one count. This rearrangement joins TRBV9 to TRBJ2-3, with TRBD2 matching over 8 bases. The CDR3 spans 16 residues. V was pared by 0 bases and J by 2 bases, with 5 bases of the junction left unmatched. Germline-derived CDR1 and CDR2 are SGDLS and YYNGEE. For the CDR3, the DNA is TGTGCCAGCAGCGTAGGGGTTAGCGGGGACACAGATACGCAGTATTTT. Its protein product is CASSVGVSGDTDTQYF.

With regard to this clone: Distinct nucleotide sequences in the sample also encode this CDR3. CDR3 DNA sequence: TGTGCCAGCAGCCTTACAGGACTGGGCGAGCAGTACTTC. It translates to CASSLTGLGEQYF. This chain joins TRBV27 and TRBJ2-7; D may match TRBD1 or TRBD2 (5 bases each). CDR3 length: 13 residues. Between the trimmed V and J ends, which lost 6 bases and 6 bases, there was a span of 15 bases. Germline CDR1 and CDR2: MNHEY and SMNVEV (reference sequence).

A note on this clone: The same CDR3 can be traced to other DNA sequences in this sample. The V call is TRBV9, the J call TRBJ2-3; TRBD2 aligns across 12 bases. The germline CDR1 and CDR2 sequences are SGDLS and YYNGEE. With 0 bases clipped from V and 4 bases from J, the junction kept 6 bases outside the gene matches. CDR3 size: 17 residues. The CDR3 DNA sequence: TGTGCCAGCAGCGTAGCCCTAGCGGGAGGGCCCCCAGATACGCAGTATTTT. Translation: CASSVALAGGPPDTQYF.

V and J are TRBV5-6 and TRBJ2-7; TRBD1 or TRBD2 may be the D gene (5 bases each). CDR3 length: 14 residues. V lost 1 base to trimming and J lost 6 bases, with 14 bases between them. Germline V gene data show CDR1 as SGHDT and CDR2 as YYEEEE. The CDR3 sequence: CASSLQGPLFEQYF. The CDR3 bases are TGTGCCAGCAGCTTGCAGGGACCTCTATTCGAGCAGTACTTC.

The CDR3, as DNA: TGTGCCAGCAGTCGAACGTTAGCGTTGGGCACAGATACGCAGTATTTT. Encoded protein: CASSRTLALGTDTQYF. This chain links TRBV27 with TRBJ2-3, with a weak D call TRBD2 (5 bases). The V and J ends lost 5 bases and 1 base respectively, with 16 bases between them. The CDR3 totals 16 residues. CDR1 and CDR2 (germline): MNHEY, SMNVEV (reference sequence).

For the CDR3, the DNA is TGCAGTGGCGGCGAGGAAGCTTTCTTT. This encodes CSGGEEAFF. This chain joins TRBV20-1 and TRBJ1-1; D not resolved. This CDR3 has 9 amino acids. The V end lost 7 bases, the J end lost 8 bases, and 8 bases lay between the germline ends. The germline V gene encodes CDR1 DFQATT and CDR2 SNEGSKA (reference sequence).

The chain couples TRBV25-1 to TRBJ1-2; D unresolved. Trimming stripped 5 bases from V and 1 base from J, with 11 bases between. CDR3 length: 14 amino acids. CDR1 and CDR2 (germline): MGHDK, SYGVNS. CDR3 region: CASSSGGFNYGYTF. The CDR3 coding sequence is TGTGCCAGCAGTTCGGGCGGCTTTAACTATGGCTACACCTTC.

Of note for this clone: Other nucleotide sequences from this sample produce the same CDR3. V is TRBV29-1 and J is TRBJ2-1; D may match TRBD1 or TRBD2 (5 bases each). This CDR3 contains 12 residues. V lost 4 bases to trimming and J lost 4 bases, with 8 bases between them. The germline V gene encodes CDR1 SQVTM and CDR2 ANQGSEA. CDR3 sequence reads: CSVVGPYNEQFF. As DNA, the CDR3 is TGCAGCGTTGTGGGACCATACAATGAGCAGTTCTTC.

This sequence joins TRBV27 and TRBJ2-7, with 8 bases identical to TRBD2. CDR3 size: 16 residues. Germline-derived CDR1 and CDR2 are MNHEY and SMNVEV (reference sequence). Trimming at V came to 0 bases and at J to 3 bases, leaving 7 bases not matched to a gene. CDR3 coding DNA: TGTGCCAGCAGTTTATCTCCGGGGACTAGATTCTACGAGCAGTACTTC. The encoded protein is CASSLSPGTRFYEQYF.

This chain joins TRBV4-1 and TRBJ2-1; TRBD2 matches at 8 bases. V lost 0 bases to trimming and J lost 3 bases; unmatched junction nucleotides: 4. CDR1 is MGHRA, CDR2 YSYEKL, per germline. The CDR3 runs 16 residues. The CDR3 nucleotides read TGCGCCAGCAGCCAAGAGATAGCGGGGATCTACAATGAGCAGTTCTTC. Translation gives CASSQEIAGIYNEQFF.

A few counts support this clone. The V and J genes are TRBV9 and TRBJ1-1, with 7 bases aligning to TRBD1. V was pared by 4 bases and J by 4 bases, with 10 bases of the junction left unmatched. The V gene's germline CDR1 is SGDLS and CDR2 YYNGEE. The CDR3 totals 15 residues. The CDR3, as DNA: TGTGCCAGCAGCTCATACCAGGGGGGTGGCACTGAAGCTTTCTTT. It is translated as CASSSYQGGGTEAFF.

This clone is a singleton in its sample. The chain uses TRBV12-5 and TRBJ1-2, with 9 positions matching TRBD1. Germline V CDR1 and CDR2: LGHNT, FRNRAP. The ends lost 1 base at V and 8 bases at J; junction bases unmatched: 23. This CDR3 has 20 amino acids. In nucleotides, the CDR3 is TGTGCTAGTGGTTTGGCCCCCCCTACGGGACAGGGAAGGCTCTGGGCCGGCTACACCTTC. As protein: CASGLAPPTGQGRLWAGYTF.